The clone carrying this T cell receptor (beta chain) was counted between two and nine times. Its specificity is not known. This sample is part of a study of T-cell memory formation after mild COVID-19. About the study: The study found TCR clusters largely donor specific. Whole-study findings and limits: What remained unconfirmed was the SARS-CoV-2 specificity of second-wave clones peaking on day 37.

TCRdb reprocessed the 5' RACE reads via MiXCR and lists one record per CDR3 protein. The sample contains 270,000 or so distinct CDR3 sequences, approximately 15% of which appear only once. V lost 8 bases to trimming and J lost 1 base, with 5 bases between them. The CDR3 is 11 amino acids. Sequenced input: PBMCs or a T cell subset sorted from them (not recorded which). The clonotype comes from a man aged 18 to 30 who had mild COVID-19 (a few samples of this study predate the infection). Cell type and time point are not known. The V and J genes are TRBV12-3 or TRBV12-4 and TRBJ1-1; no clear D. CDR3 coding DNA: TGTGCCAGCGGCTGGAACACTGAAGCTTTCTTT. Residues: CASGWNTEAFF.